The TCR beta chain described here comes from a study of CD8 T cells in Susac syndrome. The study sequenced TCR beta in blood CD8+ and CD4+ T cells. Negative isolation yielded the CD8+ and CD4+ T cells, while FACS enriched the TEMRA cells. V gave up 5 bases and J gave up 9 bases, with 8 bases separating them. CDR3 length: 11 residues. The germline CDR1 and CDR2 sequences are PRHDT and FYEKMQ (reference sequence). A quantity of roughly 0.5 to 1 ug RNA underwent reverse transcription using random hexamers. Coverage of TCR beta CDR3 amplification by immunoSEQ multiplex PCR extended to 54 Vbeta and 13 Jbeta. TCRdb re-analysed the immunoSEQ multiplex PCR reads in MiXCR, keeping a single row per CDR3 protein. The table lists fewer than 65,000 distinct CDR3 sequences, around nine tenths of them singletons, with roughly 0.19% in the top ten.

This chain joins TRBV13 and TRBJ2-1; D is ambiguous. This TCR was sampled from a human donor in good health. Sequenced sample: CD8+ T cells from PBMCs. CDR3 sequence reads: CASSLSGEQFF. The DNA of the CDR3 is TGTGCCAGCAGCCTCTCCGGTGAGCAGTTCTTC.